Each of the 8 T cell receptor beta chains below was sequenced from the same sample in a study of cytomegalovirus exposure and HLA in healthy donors. Primers: 60 Vbeta forward and 13 Jbeta reverse. The repertoire was sequenced with immunoSEQ multiplex PCR; TCRdb's copy has only in-frame clones and lacks some. The table lists about 130,000 clones, roughly four fifths of them singletons. Sequenced material: PBMCs. The receptors were gathered from a woman in her thirties or forties in good health and CMV-seropositive.

V is TRBV28 and J is TRBJ1-1, with D maybe TRBD1 (5 bases). The V end lost 4 bases, the J end lost 1 base, and 10 bases lay between the germline ends. CDR3 length equals 14 residues. Germline loops: CDR1 MDHEN, CDR2 SYDVKM. The DNA of the CDR3 is TGTGCCAGCAGTTCGGTAACAGGGAACACTGAAGCTTTCTTT. Its protein is CASSSVTGNTEAFF.

The chain couples TRBV19 to TRBJ1-3, with D maybe TRBD1 (6 bases). CDR3 size: 13 residues. Trimming shortened V by 7 bases and J by 2 bases, and 9 bases separated the two germline ends. In germline, CDR1 is LNHDA, CDR2 SQIVND (reference sequence). CDR3: CASIQGPGNTIYF. The CDR3 region has the DNA TGTGCCAGTATACAGGGCCCTGGAAACACCATATATTTT.

This clone came up once. The rearrangement joins TRBV30 to TRBJ2-7; possible D gene TRBD2, 6 bases. CDR1 GTSNPN and CDR2 SVGIG come from the germline V gene (reference sequence). Trimming stripped 4 bases from V and 3 bases from J, with 10 bases between. This CDR3 has 12 residues. The DNA for the CDR3 is TGTGCCTGGACCCAGGGACTCTACGAGCAGTACTTC. Protein sequence: CAWTQGLYEQYF.

This rearrangement joins TRBV9 to TRBJ2-1; 8 bases map to TRBD2. This CDR3 contains 18 residues. Germline trimming cut 3 bases from V and 7 bases from J; bases unmatched to any gene: 18. CDR1 and CDR2 (germline): SGDLS, YYNGEE. CDR3 sequence: CASSDASISLADGNEQFF. The CDR3 coding sequence is TGTGCCAGCAGCGATGCGTCGATATCACTAGCGGATGGGAATGAGCAGTTCTTC.

The chain carries TRBV7-9 and TRBJ2-6, with a weak D call TRBD2 (6 bases). CDR1 and CDR2 (germline): SEHNR, FQNEAQ (reference sequence). The CDR3 consists of 17 residues. V lost 5 bases and J 0 bases, leaving 14 bases between the germline ends. The CDR3 region has the DNA TGTGCCAGCAGCCCTCGGGGGACCGACTCTGGGGCCAACGTCCTGACTTTC. It codes for CASSPRGTDSGANVLTF.

V and J are TRBV5-1 and TRBJ1-1, with 8 nucleotides matching TRBD1. The CDR3 totals 13 residues. Losses at the gene ends were 4 bases for V and 3 bases for J; bases not matched to a gene: 2. CDR1 is SGHRS and CDR2 is YFSETQ in the germline V gene. As DNA, the CDR3 is TGCGCCAGCAGCCCGGACAGGGACACTGAAGCTTTCTTT. This encodes CASSPDRDTEAFF. Combining the CDR3 with reference TRBV5-1 and TRBJ1-1 gives the whole variable domain KAGVTQTPRYLIKTRGQQVTLSCSPISGHRSVSWYQQTPGQGLQFLFEYFSETQRNKGNFPGRFSGRQFSNSRSEMNVSTLELGDSALYLCASSPDRDTEAFFGQGTRLTVV.

The V call is TRBV7-3, the J call TRBJ2-1, with D tentatively TRBD2 (5 bases). V was clipped by 4 bases and J by 8 bases, with 15 bases between them. This CDR3 comprises 14 residues. Germline V lookup: CDR1 SGHTA, CDR2 FQGTGA. CDR3 region: CASSSRASLDEQFF. The CDR3 DNA reads as TGTGCCAGCAGCTCCCGGGCTAGCCTCGATGAGCAGTTCTTC.

The chain employs TRBV19 and TRBJ2-2; a weak D match, TRBD1 (6 bases). The CDR3 is 13 residues long. V was cut by 6 bases and J by 6 bases, with 11 bases left in between. Per germline, CDR1 LNHDA and CDR2 SQIVND (reference sequence). This CDR3 reads CASRNQGPGELFF. DNA for the CDR3: TGTGCCAGTAGGAACCAGGGGCCCGGGGAGCTGTTTTTT.